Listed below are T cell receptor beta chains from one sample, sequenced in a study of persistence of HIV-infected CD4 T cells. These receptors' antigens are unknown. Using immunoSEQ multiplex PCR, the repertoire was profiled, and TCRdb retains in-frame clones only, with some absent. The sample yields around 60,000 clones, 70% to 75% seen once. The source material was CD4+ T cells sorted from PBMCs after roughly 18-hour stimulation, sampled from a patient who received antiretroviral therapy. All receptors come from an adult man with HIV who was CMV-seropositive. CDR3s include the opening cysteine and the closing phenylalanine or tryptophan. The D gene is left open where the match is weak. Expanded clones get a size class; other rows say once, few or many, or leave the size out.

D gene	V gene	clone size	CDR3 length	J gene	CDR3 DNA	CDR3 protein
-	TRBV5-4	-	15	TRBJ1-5	TGTGCCAGCAGCCTGGACCCCCAGAGCAATCAGCCCCAGCATTTT	CASSLDPQSNQPQHF
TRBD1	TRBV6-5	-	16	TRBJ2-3	TGTGCCAGCAGTTACCATACGACAGGGGGCACAGATACGCAGTATTTT	CASSYHTTGGTDTQYF
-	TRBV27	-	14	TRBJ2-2	TGTGCCAGCAGAACCGGGACCTACACCGGGGAGCTGTTTTTT	CASRTGTYTGELFF
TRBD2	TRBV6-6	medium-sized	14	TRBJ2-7	TGTGCCAGCAGTGACGGGGGGACCTCCTACGAGCAGTACTTC	CASSDGGTSYEQYF
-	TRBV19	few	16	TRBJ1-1	TGTGCCAGTAGTATTGGGGCGCGCGGTAAGAACACTGAAGCTTTCTTT	CASSIGARGKNTEAFF
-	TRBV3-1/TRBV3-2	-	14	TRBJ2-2	TGTGCCAGCAGCCCGCTGACTAGCACCGGGGAGCTGTTTTTT	CASSPLTSTGELFF
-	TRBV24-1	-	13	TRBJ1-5	TGTGCCACCAGTGAGGACCTCAGTCAGCCCCAGCATTTT	CATSEDLSQPQHF
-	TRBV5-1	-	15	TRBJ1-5	TGCGCCAGCAGCTTCGACGGGGCCGGCAATCAGCCCCAGCATTTT	CASSFDGAGNQPQHF
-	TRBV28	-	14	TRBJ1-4	TGTGCCAGCAGTTTAGGGGGGGCGGGCGGAAAACTGTTTTTT	CASSLGGAGGKLFF
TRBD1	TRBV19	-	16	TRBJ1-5	TGTGCCAGTAGTATAGCAGGGGGAGGGAGCAATCAGCCCCAGCATTTT	CASSIAGGGSNQPQHF
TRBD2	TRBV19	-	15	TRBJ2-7	TGTGCCAGTAGTGCAGCGGGGGGGTTTACCTACGAGCAGTACTTC	CASSAAGGFTYEQYF
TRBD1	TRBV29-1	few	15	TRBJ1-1	TGCAGCGTTTCGGACAGGTGGGGAACGAACACTGAAGCTTTCTTT	CSVSDRWGTNTEAFF
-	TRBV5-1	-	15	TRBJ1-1	TGCGCCAGCAGCTTGGCCGACGTTCCGGGCACTGAAGCTTTCTTT	CASSLADVPGTEAFF
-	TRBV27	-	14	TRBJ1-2	TGTGCCAGCAGTTTACGAGGGAATAGCTATGGCTACACCTTC	CASSLRGNSYGYTF
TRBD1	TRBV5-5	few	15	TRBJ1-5	TGTGCCAGCAGCTGGGGACAGGGGGAGGGTCAGCCCCAGCATTTT	CASSWGQGEGQPQHF
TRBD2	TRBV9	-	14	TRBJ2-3	TGTGCCAGCAGCGCTGGGACTAGCGATAGTACGCAGTATTTT	CASSAGTSDSTQYF
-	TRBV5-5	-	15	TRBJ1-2	TGTGCCAGCAGCTCGATTGGCACCGGGGGAAGGGGCTACACCTTC	CASSSIGTGGRGYTF
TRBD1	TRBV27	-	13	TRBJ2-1	TGTGCCAGCGTTGGGCAGGGGGCCATTGAGCAGTTCTTC	CASVGQGAIEQFF
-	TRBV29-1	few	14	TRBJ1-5	TGCAGCGTTGTCCTTCCGGGGGAGGGACAGCCCCAGCATTTT	CSVVLPGEGQPQHF
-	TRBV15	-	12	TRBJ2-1	TGTGCCACCAGCCGGGCTCACAATGAGCAGTTCTTC	CATSRAHNEQFF
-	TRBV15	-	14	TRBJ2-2	TGTGCCACCAGCAGAGATCCCCTCACCGGGGAGCTGTTTTTT	CATSRDPLTGELFF
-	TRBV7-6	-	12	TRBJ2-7	TGTGCCAGCAGCTTAGCCAACGGGCAGCAGTACTTC	CASSLANGQQYF
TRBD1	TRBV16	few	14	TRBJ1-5	TGTGCCAGCAGCCAAGGACAGGCCTATCAGCCCCAGCATTTT	CASSQGQAYQPQHF
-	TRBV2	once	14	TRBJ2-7	TGTGCCAGCAGCCCTAAAGGCAGTTCTGGGGAGCAGTACTTC	CASSPKGSSGEQYF
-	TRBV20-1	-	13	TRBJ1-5	TGCAGTGCTAGTTCAGCTAGCAATCAGCCCCAGCATTTT	CSASSASNQPQHF
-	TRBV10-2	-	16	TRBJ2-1	TGCGCCAGCAGTTTACGGAGGGGGGGATCCTACAATGAGCAGTTCTTC	CASSLRRGGSYNEQFF
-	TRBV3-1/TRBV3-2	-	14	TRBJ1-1	TGTGCCAGCAGCCCTAGGACAGCGAACACTGAAGCTTTCTTT	CASSPRTANTEAFF
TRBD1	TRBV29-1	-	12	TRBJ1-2	TGCAGCGCTGGGACAGGGTACTATGGCTACACCTTC	CSAGTGYYGYTF
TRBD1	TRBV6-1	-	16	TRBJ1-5	TGTGCCAGCAGTGCCCCAAGGGACAGGGGGATTCAGCCCCAGCATTTT	CASSAPRDRGIQPQHF
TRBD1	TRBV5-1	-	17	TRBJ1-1	TGCGCCAGCAGCTTGGCCCCGGGGACAGGACCAAACACTGAAGCTTTCTTT	CASSLAPGTGPNTEAFF
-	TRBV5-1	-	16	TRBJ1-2	TGCGCCAGCAGCTTGGGGGTGGGCCAAGCTAACTATGGCTACACCTTC	CASSLGVGQANYGYTF
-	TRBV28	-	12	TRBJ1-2	TGTGCCAGCACCCCAGGGAAGTATGGCTACACCTTC	CASTPGKYGYTF
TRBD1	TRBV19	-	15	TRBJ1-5	TGTGCCAGTAGTAACCAGGGGGGGGGCAATCAGCCCCAGCATTTT	CASSNQGGGNQPQHF
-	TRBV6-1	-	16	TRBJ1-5	TGTGCCAGCAGTGAAGGGCAGAAATATAGCAATCAGCCCCAGCATTTT	CASSEGQKYSNQPQHF
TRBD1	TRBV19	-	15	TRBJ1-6	TGTGCCAGTAGCCCGGACAGGGTGCCGAATTCACCCCTCCACTTT	CASSPDRVPNSPLHF
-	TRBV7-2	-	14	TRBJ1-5	TGTGCCGGGCCCGAAGTGCTCGATAATCAGCCCCAGCATTTT	CAGPEVLDNQPQHF
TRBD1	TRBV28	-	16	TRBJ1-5	TGTGCCAGCAGTTCCCGGGACAGGGGGGGGATCAAGCCCCAGCATTTT	CASSSRDRGGIKPQHF
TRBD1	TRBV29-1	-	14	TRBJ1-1	TGCAGCGTTGCCCGGGACAGGGTCTTCACTGAAGCTTTCTTT	CSVARDRVFTEAFF
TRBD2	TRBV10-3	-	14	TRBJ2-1	TGTGCCATCAGTGCTAGCGGGGGGAGTGGACAGCAGTTCTTC	CAISASGGSGQQFF
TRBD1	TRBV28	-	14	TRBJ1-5	TGTGCCAGCAGCCTGGACAGGGGAAATCAGCCCCAGCATTTT	CASSLDRGNQPQHF
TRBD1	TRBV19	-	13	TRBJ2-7	TGTGCCAGTAGCCGGGGACAGGGGAACGAGCAGTACTTC	CASSRGQGNEQYF
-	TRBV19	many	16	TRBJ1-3	TGTGCCAGTAGTCGGAACGGGGCCTTCTCTGGAAACACCATATATTTT	CASSRNGAFSGNTIYF
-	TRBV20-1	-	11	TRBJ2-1	TGCAGTGCGGACGAGTACAATGAGCAGTTCTTC	CSADEYNEQFF
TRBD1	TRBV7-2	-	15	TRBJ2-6	TGTGCCAGCAGCGTGACAGGGGTCGGGGCCAACGTCCTGACTTTC	CASSVTGVGANVLTF
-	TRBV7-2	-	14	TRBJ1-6	TGTGCCAGCAGCTTGCAGGGGATGAATTCACCCCTCCACTTT	CASSLQGMNSPLHF
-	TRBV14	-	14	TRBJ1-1	TGTGCCAGCAGCCAAGATCTGCTGAACACTGAAGCTTTCTTT	CASSQDLLNTEAFF
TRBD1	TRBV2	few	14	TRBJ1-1	TGTGCCAGCAGTTCGGGACAGCCGAACACTGAAGCTTTCTTT	CASSSGQPNTEAFF
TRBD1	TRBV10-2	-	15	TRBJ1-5	TGCGCCACCTCACTCGACGACAGGGGAAATCAGCCCCAGCATTTT	CATSLDDRGNQPQHF
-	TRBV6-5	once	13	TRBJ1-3	TGTGCCAGCTCAGGGGCTGCCGGAAACACCATATATTTT	CASSGAAGNTIYF
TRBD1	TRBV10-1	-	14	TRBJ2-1	TGCGCCAGCAGTGGACAGGGCTTAGCTTCTCTACTGTTCTTC	CASSGQGLASLLFF
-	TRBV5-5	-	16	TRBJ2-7	TGTGCCAGCAGCTTGGCCGCCGGAGCCAGCCCCTACGAGCAGTACTTC	CASSLAAGASPYEQYF
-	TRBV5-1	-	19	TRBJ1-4	TGCGCCAGCAGCTCCCTCCCGGGGGGGGACTTTGCAACTAATGAAAAACTGTTTTTT	CASSSLPGGDFATNEKLFF
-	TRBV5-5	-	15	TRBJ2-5	TGTGCCAGCAGCCCTTCGCCCGGGAATTGGGAGACCCAGTACTTC	CASSPSPGNWETQYF
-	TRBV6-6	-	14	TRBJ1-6	TGTGCCAGCAGGCCCGGGACACCCAATTCACCCCTCCACTTT	CASRPGTPNSPLHF